Reported below is one T cell receptor (beta chain). What it recognizes is unknown. This entry comes from a study of cytomegalovirus exposure and HLA in healthy donors. Primers included in the PCR were 60 Vbeta and 13 Jbeta primers. This table comes from immunoSEQ multiplex PCR, and its TCRdb copy is limited to in-frame clones, with some not included. The table records under 200,000 clones, over 70% of them present only once. Study results and limitations: Rare TCR sequences predominated, though certain public TCRs were found in many donors. Within an earlier analysis, most TCR beta V segments proved productive either about 90% or about 30% of the time. Several of the most significant clusters appeared linked to common viral pathogens, based on a later analysis.

Per the germline V gene, CDR1 is SNHLY and CDR2 is FYNNEI. The CDR3 covers 14 residues. V was shortened by 7 bases and J by 4 bases, with 16 bases between the two germline ends. The sequenced material came from PBMCs. The sequence was obtained from a man aged 50-60 years in good health and CMV-seropositive. The chain joins TRBV2 to TRBJ1-1; D is possibly TRBD1 (5 bases). CDR3 in DNA: TGTGCCAGCAAAAAAAAACTGGGGGGCACTGAAGCTTTCTTT. Amino acids: CASKKKLGGTEAFF.